A selection of T cell receptor beta chains follows, all from one sample in a study of CD8+ T cells in alopecia areata. This table comes from immunoSEQ multiplex PCR, and its TCRdb copy is limited to in-frame clones, with some not included. The data hold 95,000 to 110,000 clones, with 65% to 90% observed a single time. Material: CD8+ T cells sorted from blood, obtained between weeks 30 and 35, from a patient treated with tofacitinib. These TCRs come from a human donor with alopecia areata. The conserved cysteine and the conserved F or W are not part of the CDR3 here. Fields, in order: V gene, D gene, J gene, clone size, CDR3 protein. The D gene is left open where the match is weak. Expanded clones are given a class, and other clones once, few, many or no size at all.

V gene: TRBV6-5; D gene: TRBD1; J gene: TRBJ2-3; clone size: .; CDR3 protein: ASSLGQGALTDTQY
V gene: TRBV7-9; D gene: .; J gene: TRBJ2-7; clone size: .; CDR3 protein: ASSRGASYEQY
V gene: TRBV4-2; D gene: .; J gene: TRBJ2-1; clone size: .; CDR3 protein: ASSLSGGGSYNEQF
V gene: TRBV7-9; D gene: .; J gene: TRBJ2-5; clone size: once; CDR3 protein: ASTVTGRGETQY
V gene: TRBV29-1; D gene: .; J gene: TRBJ1-3; clone size: few; CDR3 protein: SVGVGERSSGNTIY
V gene: TRBV5-1; D gene: .; J gene: TRBJ2-3; clone size: .; CDR3 protein: ASSSLGNSATSTDTQY
V gene: TRBV7-2; D gene: .; J gene: TRBJ2-3; clone size: .; CDR3 protein: ASSSPSTDTQY
V gene: TRBV7-9; D gene: .; J gene: TRBJ1-5; clone size: .; CDR3 protein: ASSLVGGYQPQH
V gene: TRBV5-5; D gene: .; J gene: TRBJ2-7; clone size: .; CDR3 protein: ASSLAGGLQYEQY
V gene: TRBV5-6; D gene: .; J gene: TRBJ2-7; clone size: once; CDR3 protein: ASSTDYEQY
V gene: TRBV7-9; D gene: .; J gene: TRBJ2-1; clone size: .; CDR3 protein: ASSLGNEQF
V gene: TRBV15; D gene: .; J gene: TRBJ1-5; clone size: .; CDR3 protein: ATSSYRAGGQPQH
V gene: TRBV30; D gene: TRBD1; J gene: .; clone size: .; CDR3 protein: AWSGDRTNYEQY
V gene: TRBV7-9; D gene: .; J gene: TRBJ2-1; clone size: .; CDR3 protein: ASSPTWDEQF
V gene: TRBV27; D gene: TRBD1; J gene: TRBJ1-1; clone size: once; CDR3 protein: ASLPTGPNTEAF
V gene: TRBV4-1; D gene: TRBD1; J gene: TRBJ1-2; clone size: .; CDR3 protein: ASSQAAGGNYGYT
V gene: TRBV6-4; D gene: .; J gene: TRBJ2-1; clone size: .; CDR3 protein: ASSQGLAGAYNEQF
V gene: TRBV6-5; D gene: .; J gene: TRBJ2-1; clone size: .; CDR3 protein: ASSLGHNEQF
V gene: TRBV27; D gene: TRBD1; J gene: TRBJ2-2; clone size: .; CDR3 protein: ASSNRDSYTGELF
V gene: TRBV30; D gene: .; J gene: TRBJ2-1; clone size: .; CDR3 protein: AWSPSRYNEQF
V gene: TRBV29-1; D gene: TRBD2; J gene: TRBJ2-1; clone size: .; CDR3 protein: SVEPGLAGYNEQF
V gene: TRBV9; D gene: .; J gene: TRBJ2-7; clone size: once; CDR3 protein: ASSVAGGTYEQY
V gene: TRBV7-6; D gene: .; J gene: TRBJ1-5; clone size: .; CDR3 protein: ASSFNRHQPQH
V gene: TRBV5-1; D gene: .; J gene: TRBJ1-1; clone size: few; CDR3 protein: ASSFTNTEAF
V gene: TRBV9; D gene: TRBD1; J gene: TRBJ2-1; clone size: .; CDR3 protein: ASSVGVTGARNEQF
V gene: TRBV6-6; D gene: .; J gene: TRBJ2-3; clone size: .; CDR3 protein: ASSWGTVDTQY
V gene: TRBV5-6; D gene: .; J gene: TRBJ2-5; clone size: .; CDR3 protein: ASSLAQDLETQY
V gene: TRBV6-6; D gene: TRBD2; J gene: TRBJ2-1; clone size: .; CDR3 protein: ASSRTSGGAYNEQF
V gene: TRBV9; D gene: .; J gene: TRBJ2-2; clone size: .; CDR3 protein: ASSVRGLDHNTGELF
V gene: TRBV27; D gene: TRBD2; J gene: TRBJ2-3; clone size: .; CDR3 protein: ASTSWGGSSTDTQY
V gene: TRBV7-9; D gene: TRBD1; J gene: TRBJ1-2; clone size: .; CDR3 protein: ASSALGQGDLLGGYT
V gene: TRBV7-2; D gene: .; J gene: TRBJ2-7; clone size: .; CDR3 protein: ASSEAANYEQY
V gene: TRBV30; D gene: TRBD2; J gene: TRBJ2-3; clone size: once; CDR3 protein: AWRSKRGPLSGTDTQY
V gene: TRBV19; D gene: .; J gene: TRBJ2-1; clone size: .; CDR3 protein: ASSTPGNEQF
V gene: TRBV7-9; D gene: TRBD2; J gene: TRBJ2-5; clone size: .; CDR3 protein: ASSLSTSGSQETQY
V gene: TRBV19; D gene: .; J gene: TRBJ2-3; clone size: .; CDR3 protein: ASTVGGWGTDTQY
V gene: TRBV7-9; D gene: .; J gene: TRBJ2-7; clone size: .; CDR3 protein: ASSPMSLWYEQY
V gene: TRBV27; D gene: .; J gene: TRBJ2-3; clone size: .; CDR3 protein: ASSRGASLQY
V gene: TRBV5-4; D gene: .; J gene: TRBJ2-7; clone size: .; CDR3 protein: ASGAGSSYEQY